Below, 24 T cell receptor beta chains from the same sample are listed, as sequenced in a study of technical replicates of blood from a handful of donors. TCRdb's table, derived via immunoSEQ multiplex PCR, lists solely in-frame clones and lacks some. Of around 67,000 clones listed, roughly 90% are singletons. What was sequenced was T cells isolated from PBMCs. The receptors come from a human donor in good health.

The chain couples TRBV27 to TRBJ2-1, with TRBD1 as a possible D gene (5 bases). There are 14 residues in the CDR3. Per the germline V gene, CDR1 is MNHEY and CDR2 is SMNVEV (reference sequence). Trimming shortened V by 10 bases and J by 5 bases, and 18 bases separated the two germline ends. This CDR3 reads CATATVSYNNEQFF. DNA of the CDR3: TGTGCCACCGCGACAGTCTCCTACAACAATGAGCAGTTCTTC.

This clone occurred a few times. V usage is TRBV6-5 and J usage is TRBJ1-2; the D gene is possibly TRBD1 (6 bases). This CDR3 is built from 14 residues. Germline CDR1 reads MNHEY; CDR2 reads SVGAGI. Trimming stripped 10 bases from V and 5 bases from J, with 20 bases between. Written as DNA, the CDR3 is TGTGCCACCTCACCATCCGGGACAAAGTATGGCTACACCTTC. It yields the protein CATSPSGTKYGYTF.

V gene TRBV28 combines with J gene TRBJ1-1; 9 positions match TRBD1. Trimming at V came to 3 bases and at J to 3 bases, leaving 8 bases not matched to a gene. The germline V gene encodes CDR1 MDHEN and CDR2 SYDVKM. The CDR3 has 16 amino acids. The CDR3 bases are TGTGCCAGCAGTTTGTTGACAGGGGGAAAACACACTGAAGCTTTCTTT. Translated, it gives CASSLLTGGKHTEAFF.

The chain employs TRBV28 and TRBJ2-7; 7 bases match TRBD2. V dropped 7 bases and J dropped 0; count of bases not matched to a gene: 6. Germline loops: CDR1 MDHEN, CDR2 SYDVKM. This CDR3 is built from 14 residues. CDR3 region: CASTGGGDSYEQYF. CDR3 DNA: TGTGCCAGCACCGGGGGAGGGGACTCCTACGAGCAGTACTTC.

This chain uses TRBV2 with TRBJ2-7, with TRBD2 matching 15 bases. Germline V gene lookup returns CDR1 SNHLY and CDR2 FYNNEI. CDR3 length equals 18 residues. The V gene end was trimmed by 4 bases and the J gene end by 3 bases; junction bases not matched to a gene: 10. DNA for the CDR3: TGTGCCAGCAGTGCTACCGGGACTAGCGGGAGGAACAACTACGAGCAGTACTTC. Translating gives CASSATGTSGRNNYEQYF.

The rearrangement joins TRBV7-3 to TRBJ2-3, with 12 bases fitting TRBD2. J lost 8 bases, V lost 4 bases, and 10 bases had no gene match. CDR3 size: 16 residues. Germline CDR1 and CDR2: SGHTA and FQGTGA. This chain's CDR3 is CASSSGLAGLDGTQYF. The CDR3 DNA reads TGTGCCAGCAGCTCGGGACTAGCGGGCTTGGACGGTACGCAGTATTTT. Full variable domain (outside the CDR3, taken from reference TRBV7-3 and TRBJ2-3): GAGVSQTPSNKVTEKGKYVELRCDPISGHTALYWYRQSLGQGPEFLIYFQGTGAADDSGLPNDRFFAVRPEGSVSTLKIQRTERGDSAVYLCASSSGLAGLDGTQYFGPGTRLTVL.

The chain employs TRBV25-1 and TRBJ2-7; TRBD1 aligns across 8 bases. Germline V gives CDR1 MGHDK, CDR2 SYGVNS. Germline trimming cut 7 bases from V and 3 bases from J; bases unmatched to any gene: 5. The CDR3 runs 13 residues. In nucleotides, the CDR3 is TGTGCCAGCAAAGGGACAGGCGTCTACGAGCAGTACTTC. It is translated as CASKGTGVYEQYF.

The chain carries TRBV28 and TRBJ1-1, with D uncertain. Germline CDR1 is MDHEN and CDR2 is SYDVKM. The CDR3 is 13 residues long. Trimming pared 9 bases from V and 3 bases from J, leaving 14 bases between. Written as DNA, the CDR3 is TGTGCCAGTAGCCCTTTTGTGTACACTGAAGCTTTCTTT. This gives the protein CASSPFVYTEAFF.

The chain combines TRBV28 with TRBJ2-7; no definite D call. Trimming took 3 bases from V and 1 from J, leaving 10 bases between them. The CDR3 contains 14 residues. Germline CDR1 and CDR2: MDHEN and SYDVKM. CDR3 sequence: CASSLIADSYEQYF. The CDR3 DNA follows: TGTGCCAGCAGTTTGATCGCGGATTCCTACGAGCAGTACTTC.

The rearrangement links TRBV28 to TRBJ2-2; 7 nucleotides agree with TRBD2. Germline values: CDR1 MDHEN, CDR2 SYDVKM. The CDR3 totals 17 residues. Trimming cost V 4 bases and J 2 bases; bases outside gene matches: 10. This CDR3 reads CASSYAGVTLNTGELFF. The CDR3 DNA follows: TGTGCCAGCAGTTACGCGGGAGTAACTCTTAACACCGGGGAGCTGTTTTTT.

This clone has only one observation. This chain joins TRBV9 and TRBJ2-7, with 8 bases lining up with TRBD2. The CDR3 runs 13 residues. The V gene's germline CDR1 is SGDLS and CDR2 YYNGEE. The V and J ends lost 7 bases and 5 bases, in that order; junction bases with no gene match: 8. The CDR3 protein is CASAGLVQDEQYF. The CDR3 bases are TGTGCCAGCGCGGGACTAGTTCAAGACGAGCAGTACTTC.

J is TRBJ2-5 and V is TRBV5-1; maybe TRBD2 (6 bases). This CDR3 is built from 15 residues. Trimming left V 2 bases short and J 0 bases short, with 11 bases between. Germline CDR1 is SGHRS and CDR2 is YFSETQ. The CDR3 protein is CASSLIGLYQETQYF. CDR3 coding DNA: TGCGCCAGCAGCTTAATAGGACTATACCAAGAGACCCAGTACTTC.

The chain carries TRBV27 and TRBJ1-3; 7 positions agree with TRBD1. V was clipped by 3 bases and J by 3 bases; unmatched bases: 5. Germline CDR1 reads MNHEY; CDR2 reads SMNVEV (reference sequence). CDR3 length equals 15 residues. The CDR3 nucleotides read TGTGCCAGCAGTTTTAAGGGGGCCGGTGGAAACACCATATATTTT. Its translation is CASSFKGAGGNTIYF.

The chain has TRBV30 and TRBJ2-7, with D possibly matching TRBD2 (6 bases). Trimming pared 1 base from V and 0 bases from J, leaving 16 bases between. CDR1 is GTSNPN, CDR2 SVGIG, per germline (reference sequence). The CDR3 runs 16 residues. As DNA, the CDR3 is TGTGCCTGGAGTGCACTCGGGGAGCGGGTCTCCTACGAGCAGTACTTC. Amino acid sequence: CAWSALGERVSYEQYF.

The rearrangement joins TRBV11-1 to TRBJ2-1, with 7 bases lining up with TRBD2. Germline V gene sequence: CDR1 SGHAT, CDR2 FQDESV (reference sequence). V dropped 1 base and J dropped 1; count of bases not matched to a gene: 10. This CDR3 comprises 18 residues. In DNA form, the CDR3 reads TGTGCCAGCAGCTTAGGGAGATCGGGCGGGAGTTCCTACAATGAGCAGTTCTTC. Encoded protein: CASSLGRSGGSSYNEQFF.

In this sample, this clone turned up once. An end of the junction does not agree with germline; a read error may underlie this. V is TRBV28 and J is TRBJ2-5; possible D gene TRBD1, 6 bases. Looked up from germline, CDR1 is MDHEN and CDR2 is SYDVKM. The CDR3 totals 16 residues. This CDR3 reads CASSKGPDWGQEPQYF. CDR3 nucleotide sequence: TGTGCCAGCAGCAAGGGACCGGATTGGGGGCAAGAGCCCCAGTACTTC.

This chain links TRBV5-6 with TRBJ2-7; D ambiguous. The CDR3 totals 13 residues. The V end was cut by 3 bases, the J end by 0 bases, with 7 bases between. Germline CDR1 and CDR2: SGHDT and YYEEEE. The CDR3 bases are TGTGCCAGCAGCTACCCCGGCTCCTACGAGCAGTACTTC. Its translation is CASSYPGSYEQYF.

This sequence joins TRBV30 and TRBJ2-7; 8 bases are shared with TRBD1. Germline V gene data show CDR1 as GTSNPN and CDR2 as SVGIG (reference sequence). The CDR3 is 13 amino acids. The junction had 6 bases not matched to a gene; V was cut back by 5 bases and J by 3 bases. CDR3: CAWGTGVYYEQYF. In nucleotides, the CDR3 is TGTGCCTGGGGGACAGGAGTTTACTACGAGCAGTACTTC.

The chain combines TRBV28 with TRBJ2-4, with 10 bases fitting TRBD1. The CDR3 runs 17 residues. The V gene's germline CDR1 is MDHEN and CDR2 SYDVKM. J gave up 1 base and V 6 bases, and 9 bases lay outside the gene matches. The CDR3 region has the DNA TGTGCCAGCAGCAACACCGGGACAGGGGAGGCCAAAAACATTCAGTACTTC. This gives the protein CASSNTGTGEAKNIQYF.

This chain uses TRBV7-8 with TRBJ2-7, with 8 bases fitting TRBD2. With V trimmed by 3 bases and J by 3 bases, 1 base remained unmatched. CDR1 is SGHVS and CDR2 is FQNEAQ in the germline V gene. CDR3 size: 13 residues. In nucleotides, the CDR3 is TGTGCCAGCAGCTTCAGCGGGAGCTACGAGCAGTACTTC. This translates into CASSFSGSYEQYF.

The V call is TRBV9, the J call TRBJ1-1; 8 nucleotides match TRBD1. The V gene end was trimmed by 3 bases and the J gene end by 5 bases; junction bases not matched to a gene: 18. Germline-derived CDR1 and CDR2 are SGDLS and YYNGEE. This CDR3 has 18 residues. CDR3 region: CASSAKPGGMLSRTEAFF. For the CDR3, the DNA is TGTGCCAGCAGCGCAAAACCAGGGGGCATGTTATCGAGGACTGAAGCTTTCTTT.

The V call is TRBV2, the J call TRBJ2-1; 8 bases line up with TRBD1. V shed 6 bases, J shed 9 bases, and the junction held 7 bases outside the gene matches. Germline CDR1 SNHLY, CDR2 FYNNEI. The CDR3 has 13 amino acids. The CDR3 nucleotides are TGTGCCAGCAGCCTACTGACAGGGGTTGAGCAGTTCTTC. Residues: CASSLLTGVEQFF.

The chain couples TRBV5-1 to TRBJ1-2; TRBD1 matches 11 bases. The germline V gene encodes CDR1 SGHRS and CDR2 YFSETQ. The CDR3 runs to 14 residues. V was clipped by 4 bases and J by 6 bases; unmatched bases: 5. The CDR3 protein is CASSPWTGGDGYTF. In DNA, the CDR3 is TGCGCCAGCAGCCCATGGACAGGGGGCGATGGCTACACCTTC.

In its sample, this clone was seen once. The chain recombines TRBV5-5 with TRBJ1-5; D remains unclear. The germline V and J ends were trimmed by 0 bases and 0 bases, with 10 bases remaining between them. Germline assignment: CDR1 SGHKS and CDR2 YYEKEE (reference sequence). This CDR3 is built from 16 residues. CDR3 in DNA: TGTGCCAGCAGCTTGGGGCAGGCCCCTAGCAATCAGCCCCAGCATTTT. It translates to CASSLGQAPSNQPQHF.